Presented here are 13 T cell receptor beta chains from one specimen sequenced in a study of cytomegalovirus exposure and HLA in healthy donors. Vbeta (60) and Jbeta (13) primers were used in the PCR. The data were produced by immunoSEQ multiplex PCR, yet TCRdb's version contains in-frame clones alone and is incomplete. The profile covers approximately 140,000 clones, with around 72% appearing a single time and about 1.8% taken by the ten largest. The sample was PBMCs. Source of these receptors: a woman in her thirties or forties in good health and CMV-seronegative.

The rearrangement joins TRBV5-1 to TRBJ2-3; 7 nucleotides line up with TRBD1. Unmatched junction bases numbered 5, after V lost 5 bases and J lost 2 bases. CDR3 length: 14 amino acids. Per the germline V gene, CDR1 is SGHRS and CDR2 is YFSETQ. The chain's CDR3 is CASRNRGHTDTQYF. CDR3 DNA: TGCGCCAGCAGAAACAGGGGCCACACAGATACGCAGTATTTT.

CDR3: CAISEGTGKGAQETQYF. The CDR3 nucleotides are TGTGCCATCAGTGAGGGGACAGGGAAGGGAGCCCAAGAGACCCAGTACTTC. The chain links TRBV10-3 to TRBJ2-5, with TRBD1 identical over 9 bases. The CDR3 is 17 amino acids. The V gene's germline CDR1 is ENHRY and CDR2 SYGVKD. V lost 2 bases, J lost 1 base, and 8 bases stayed unmatched.

CDR3 bases: TGTGCCACCAGCAGAGGTAGCACCCAAGGTTTCGAAGAGACCCAGTACTTC. Protein product: CATSRGSTQGFEETQYF. The rearrangement uses TRBV15 and TRBJ2-5; no clear D. CDR1 is LNHNV, CDR2 YYDKDF, per germline (reference sequence). This CDR3 region has 17 residues. V was cut by 1 base and J by 3 bases, with 18 bases left in between.

This clone was seen a handful of times. One end of the junction is discordant with germline, which a read error may explain. The chain recombines TRBV27 with TRBJ2-6, with TRBD1 matching 8 bases. Germline CDR1 is MNHEY and CDR2 is SMNVEV (reference sequence). The CDR3 length is 19 residues. This CDR3 is CASSFKGSGGRSGANGLTF. CDR3 nucleotide sequence: TGTGCCAGCAGTTTTAAAGGTTCAGGGGGCAGGTCTGGGGCCAACGGCCTGACTTTC.

The chain couples TRBV5-1 to TRBJ2-1; TRBD2 matches at 7 bases. The germline gives CDR1 SGHRS, CDR2 YFSETQ. This CDR3 contains 15 residues. Trimming at V came to 2 bases and at J to 8 bases, leaving 10 bases not matched to a gene. CDR3 in amino acids: CASSFFRAGEDEQFF. CDR3 nucleotide sequence: TGCGCCAGCAGCTTCTTTCGGGCGGGAGAGGATGAGCAGTTCTTC.

The table lists this clone with a few counts. The CDR3 nucleotides are TGTGCCAGCGGAGGACTCTACAATGAGCAGTTCTTC. As protein: CASGGLYNEQFF. The rearrangement uses TRBV6-6 and TRBJ2-1; perhaps TRBD2 as D (5 bases). The germline gives CDR1 MNHNY, CDR2 SVGAGI (reference sequence). The V end was cut by 8 bases, the J end by 3 bases, with 8 bases between. The CDR3 runs to 12 residues.

In its sample, this clone was seen a few times. V gene TRBV14 combines with J gene TRBJ1-1; TRBD1 matches at 9 bases. Trimming removed 4 bases from V and 0 bases from J; junction bases left unmatched: 3. The germline CDR1 and CDR2 sequences are SGHDN and FVKESK. This CDR3 region has 15 residues. CDR3 coding DNA: TGTGCCAGCAGCCCACAGGGGGCTTTGAACACTGAAGCTTTCTTT. Its translation: CASSPQGALNTEAFF.

In this sample, this clone turned up a few times. This chain connects TRBV6-1 to TRBJ1-2; D is possibly TRBD1 (6 bases). Trimming stripped 4 bases from V and 8 bases from J, with 14 bases between. Germline CDR1 and CDR2: MNHNS and SASEGT. CDR3 length: 13 amino acids. In nucleotides, the CDR3 is TGTGCCAGCAGTGGAACCGACAGGTACGGCTACACCTTC. It is translated as CASSGTDRYGYTF.

The chain has TRBV10-3 and TRBJ2-7; 12 nucleotides line up with TRBD2. V gave up 8 bases and J gave up 3 bases; unmatched junction bases: 8. This CDR3 is built from 15 residues. The germline gives CDR1 ENHRY, CDR2 SYGVKD. The CDR3 coding sequence is TGTGCCATCTCTAGGACTAGCGGGGATCTCTACGAGCAGTACTTC. It specifies CAISRTSGDLYEQYF.

The table lists this clone with a few counts. This chain's CDR3 is CASSLRPSTGGANNEQFF. The CDR3 nucleotides read TGTGCCAGCAGCTTAAGGCCCTCGACAGGGGGAGCGAACAATGAGCAGTTCTTC. The rearrangement uses TRBV11-2 and TRBJ2-1; 9 nucleotides line up with TRBD1. CDR3 size: 18 residues. CDR1 and CDR2 from the germline V gene are SGHAT and FQNNGV. J lost 5 bases, V lost 2 bases, and 13 bases had no gene match.

V gene TRBV7-2 combines with J gene TRBJ1-5; D is perhaps TRBD1 (6 bases). The CDR3 is 16 amino acids. CDR1 and CDR2 from the germline V gene are SGHTA and FQGNSA. Trimming shortened V by 5 bases and J by 0 bases, and 14 bases separated the two germline ends. The CDR3 sequence: CASSPRTDYSNQPQHF. The DNA for the CDR3 is TGTGCCAGCAGCCCTCGGACAGATTATAGCAATCAGCCCCAGCATTTT.

A single count supports this clone. The chain is built from TRBV7-6 and TRBJ1-1; 9 bases line up with TRBD1. The germline V gene has CDR1 SGHVS and CDR2 FNYEAQ. Germline trimming cut 5 bases from V and 10 bases from J; bases unmatched to any gene: 8. The CDR3 totals 13 residues. CDR3 in DNA: TGTGCCAGCAGCCCCGGACAGGGGACGGGAGCTTTCTTT. Its translation: CASSPGQGTGAFF.

The chain recombines TRBV6-6 with TRBJ2-6, with D perhaps TRBD2 (5 bases). The CDR3 sequence is 13 residues long. Germline V lookup: CDR1 MNHNY, CDR2 SVGAGI (reference sequence). V lost 6 bases to trimming and J lost 4 bases, with 7 bases between them. CDR3 amino acids: CASRRAGANVLTF. The DNA of the CDR3 is TGTGCCAGCAGGCGGGCCGGGGCCAACGTCCTGACTTTC.